The 20 T cell receptor beta chains reported below all come from one sample, sequenced in a study of blood T cell repertoires in COVID-19. Profiled with immunoSEQ multiplex PCR; TCRdb holds only in-frame clones, not every one. The data show just under 150,000 clones, approximately 84% seen once. Sequencing was done on a sample of peripheral blood. These receptors originate from a human donor in a cohort sampled during active COVID-19.

The gene calls are TRBV9 and TRBJ2-7; 10 bases align to TRBD2. V dropped 0 bases and J dropped 3; count of bases not matched to a gene: 12. CDR3 length: 18 residues. CDR1 is SGDLS and CDR2 is YYNGEE in the germline V gene. The CDR3 DNA sequence: TGTGCCAGCAGCGTAGGTTCTAGCGGGGGTCCCCTGCTCTACGAGCAGTACTTC. It specifies CASSVGSSGGPLLYEQYF.

The CDR3 loop reads CASSFHFKTNYNEQFF. The CDR3 region has the DNA TGTGCCAGCAGCTTCCACTTCAAGACTAATTACAATGAGCAGTTCTTC. The chain links TRBV7-9 to TRBJ2-1; a weak D match, TRBD2 (5 bases). The CDR3 extends over 16 amino acids. The germline CDR1 and CDR2 sequences are SEHNR and FQNEAQ (reference sequence). Between the trimmed V and J ends, which lost 3 bases and 4 bases, there was a span of 16 bases.

The V gene is TRBV19, the J gene TRBJ1-1, with 8 bases matching TRBD1. The CDR3 sequence is 15 residues long. Germline V CDR1 and CDR2: LNHDA, SQIVND (reference sequence). V shed 4 bases, J shed 6 bases, and the junction held 10 bases outside the gene matches. The CDR3 loop reads CASSTTGQGGAEAFF. CDR3 sequence (DNA): TGTGCCAGTAGTACCACCGGACAGGGAGGGGCTGAAGCTTTCTTT. Filled out from reference TRBV19 and TRBJ1-1, the complete variable domain reads DGGITQSPKYLFRKEGQNVTLSCEQNLNHDAMYWYRQDPGQGLRLIYYSQIVNDFQKGDIAEGYSVSREKKESFPLTVTSAQKNPTAFYLCASSTTGQGGAEAFFGQGTRLTVV.

This chain uses TRBV5-4 with TRBJ1-3; TRBD1 agrees at 7 bases. This CDR3 contains 14 residues. The junction had 4 bases not matched to a gene; V was cut back by 4 bases and J by 3 bases. Germline CDR1 is SGHNT and CDR2 is YYREEE (reference sequence). CDR3 DNA: TGTGCCAGCAGCGGGACAGCTGTTGGAAACACCATATATTTT. It is translated as CASSGTAVGNTIYF. The variable domain in full, completed from reference TRBV5-4 and TRBJ1-3, reads ETGVTQSPTHLIKTRGQQVTLRCSSQSGHNTVSWYQQALGQGPQFIFQYYREEENGRGNFPPRFSGLQFPNYSSELNVNALELDDSALYLCASSGTAVGNTIYFGEGSWLTVV.

This chain links TRBV4-2 with TRBJ2-3; possible D gene TRBD2, 5 bases. Trimming cost V 1 base and J 0 bases, with 11 bases left between them. CDR1 and CDR2 (germline): LGHNA, YNFKEQ. This CDR3 contains 16 residues. CDR3 sequence reads: CASSQALRDSTDTQYF. CDR3 coding DNA: TGTGCCAGCAGCCAAGCCCTCCGGGATAGCACAGATACGCAGTATTTT.

Of note for this clone: A junction boundary mismatches the germline segment, possibly from a read error. The rearrangement joins TRBV7-7 to TRBJ2-5; 14 bases match TRBD2. CDR1 and CDR2 (germline): SSHAT, FNYEAQ (reference sequence). The CDR3 covers 15 residues. The CDR3 DNA follows: TGTGCTAGCAGCCTCGGACTAGCGGGAGGAGAGACCCAGTACTTC. Translation: CASSLGLAGGETQYF.

The gene calls are TRBV5-1 and TRBJ2-3; tentatively, D is TRBD2 (5 bases). Germline CDR1 and CDR2: SGHRS and YFSETQ. This CDR3 comprises 16 residues. The V and J ends lost 0 bases and 0 bases respectively, with 11 bases between them. The CDR3: CASSLEGRTSTDTQYF. Here the CDR3 DNA reads TGCGCCAGCAGCTTGGAAGGACGGACTAGCACAGATACGCAGTATTTT.

The V and J genes are TRBV24-1 and TRBJ2-1; 7 bases are a match to TRBD2. After removal of 7 bases from V and 8 bases from J, the junction contained 13 bases not matched to a gene. CDR3 length: 15 residues. CDR1 and CDR2 (germline): KGHDR, SFDVKD. CDR3 nucleotide sequence: TGTGCCACCAGGCCCCACCGGGGAGGGGAGGATGAGCAGTTCTTC. Its translation is CATRPHRGGEDEQFF.

The chain uses TRBV30 and TRBJ1-5, with D possibly matching TRBD1 (6 bases). Trimming removed 0 bases at V and 2 bases at J, with 11 bases between. The germline gives CDR1 GTSNPN, CDR2 SVGIG (reference sequence). This CDR3 region has 15 residues. The CDR3 sequence is CAWSVSRQGNQPQHF. CDR3 DNA: TGTGCCTGGAGTGTGAGTCGACAGGGCAATCAGCCCCAGCATTTT.

The rearrangement uses TRBV28 and TRBJ1-5, with a possible D match to TRBD1 (6 bases). CDR3 length: 14 residues. The V end lost 7 bases, the J end lost 5 bases, and 15 bases lay between the germline ends. CDR1 MDHEN and CDR2 SYDVKM come from the germline V gene. The CDR3 is CASTLGGTYQPQHF. The CDR3 nucleotides are TGTGCCAGCACCTTAGGGGGAACCTATCAGCCCCAGCATTTT.

This chain links TRBV7-2 with TRBJ1-2; TRBD1 aligns across 7 bases. Unmatched junction bases numbered 1, after V lost 5 bases and J lost 4 bases. Germline V CDR1 and CDR2: SGHTA, FQGNSA. The CDR3 consists of 12 residues. CDR3: CASSGQVYGYTF. The CDR3 coding sequence is TGTGCCAGCAGCGGACAGGTCTATGGCTACACCTTC.

This chain uses TRBV2 with TRBJ2-1, with D perhaps TRBD2 (6 bases). Germline V gene sequence: CDR1 SNHLY, CDR2 FYNNEI. Trimming shortened V by 10 bases and J by 1 base, and 17 bases separated the two germline ends. The CDR3 sequence is 15 residues long. As DNA, the CDR3 is TGTGCCACCTCCGACCGGGAGAGTTCCTACAATGAGCAGTTCTTC. Protein: CATSDRESSYNEQFF.

The sample holds a few counts of this clone. The chain joins TRBV12-3 or TRBV12-4 to TRBJ2-5; D unclear. This CDR3 comprises 13 residues. The V end was cut by 3 bases, the J end by 1 base, with 6 bases between. The CDR3 DNA reads TGTGCCAGCAGTTTGAAGAGCCAAGAGACCCAGTACTTC. It is translated as CASSLKSQETQYF.

This chain connects TRBV6-6 to TRBJ2-7; 9 bases match TRBD2. The CDR3 totals 15 residues. In germline, CDR1 is MNHNY, CDR2 SVGAGI (reference sequence). V shed 5 bases, J shed 2 bases, and the junction held 7 bases outside the gene matches. In DNA form, the CDR3 reads TGTGCCAGCAGTGGGTCTAGCGGGGTCGCCTACGAGCAGTACTTC. Translating gives CASSGSSGVAYEQYF.

The genes are TRBV6-6 and TRBJ2-3; 9 bases fit TRBD1. Losses at the gene ends were 6 bases for V and 15 bases for J; bases not matched to a gene: 10. This CDR3 has 12 residues. CDR1 and CDR2 (germline): MNHNY, SVGAGI (reference sequence). CDR3 DNA sequence: TGTGCCAGCAGCCCCCGGGACAGGGAGTTCTATTTT. Its translation is CASSPRDREFYF.

This chain links TRBV3-1 (or the pseudogene TRBV3-2) with TRBJ2-1; TRBD2 matches at 9 bases. The CDR3 totals 15 residues. Germline CDR1 and CDR2: LGHDT and YNNKEL (reference sequence). V dropped 0 bases and J dropped 7; count of bases not matched to a gene: 4. The CDR3, as DNA: TGTGCCAGCAGCCAAGACGCGGGGGGGCCAAATGAGCAGTTCTTC. Translating it yields CASSQDAGGPNEQFF.

J is TRBJ2-5 and V is TRBV2; the match to TRBD2 covers 12 bases. The germline V gene encodes CDR1 SNHLY and CDR2 FYNNEI. The ends lost 2 bases at V and 0 bases at J; junction bases unmatched: 4. CDR3 length: 17 residues. As DNA, the CDR3 is TGTGCCAGCAGTGAAACACTAGCGGGGGGATACCAAGAGACCCAGTACTTC. Amino acid sequence: CASSETLAGGYQETQYF.

This sequence joins TRBV5-4 and TRBJ1-2; 9 nucleotides line up with TRBD1. Germline CDR1 SGHNT, CDR2 YYREEE (reference sequence). V dropped 3 bases and J dropped 3; count of bases not matched to a gene: 3. The CDR3 runs to 14 residues. The CDR3: CASSSGTGYYGYTF. As DNA, the CDR3 is TGTGCCAGCAGCTCCGGGACAGGGTACTATGGCTACACCTTC.

V gene TRBV4-2 combines with J gene TRBJ2-1, with 10 nucleotides matching TRBD2. V lost 0 bases and J lost 6; bases outside the gene matches: 8. The CDR3 consists of 17 residues. Looked up from germline, CDR1 is LGHNA and CDR2 is YNFKEQ. In DNA, the CDR3 is TGTGCCAGCAGCCAAGATCTGCGACTAGCGGGCATCAATGAGCAGTTCTTC. This codes for CASSQDLRLAGINEQFF.

The chain is built from TRBV5-6 and TRBJ1-3, with D possibly matching TRBD1 (5 bases). The V end was cut by 0 bases, the J end by 2 bases, with 15 bases between. Germline lookup yields CDR1 SGHDT and CDR2 YYEEEE. The length of the CDR3 is 17 residues. This CDR3 reads CASSLALDGRAGNTIYF. CDR3 in DNA: TGTGCCAGCAGCTTGGCCTTGGACGGCAGGGCTGGAAACACCATATATTTT.